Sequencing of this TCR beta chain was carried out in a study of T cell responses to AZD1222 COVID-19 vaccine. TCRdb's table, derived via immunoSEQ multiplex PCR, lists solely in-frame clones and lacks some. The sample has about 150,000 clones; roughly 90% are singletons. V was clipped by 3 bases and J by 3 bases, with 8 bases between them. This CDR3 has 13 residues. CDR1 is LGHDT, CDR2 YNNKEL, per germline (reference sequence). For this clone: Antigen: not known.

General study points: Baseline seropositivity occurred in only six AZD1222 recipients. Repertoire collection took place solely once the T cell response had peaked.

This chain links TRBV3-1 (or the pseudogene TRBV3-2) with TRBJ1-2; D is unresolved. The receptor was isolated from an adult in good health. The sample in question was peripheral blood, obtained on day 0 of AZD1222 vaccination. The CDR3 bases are TGTGCCAGCAGCCACGCGGACGACTATGGCTACACCTTC. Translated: CASSHADDYGYTF.